The 23 T cell receptor beta chains given below trace back to one sample, sequenced in a study of metastatic and nonmetastatic thyroid tumors. TCRdb used MiXCR to call clones anew from the PCR reads. The sample consists of 8,000 to 8,500 clones, around 40% of them appearing once. Patients had received no treatment of any kind before thyroid surgery. The sequencing input was tumor tissue. Receptors originate from a male donor with papillary thyroid cancer or a benign thyroid nodule (not recorded which). Some clones in this sample may be carry-over from other donors' samples.

About this clone: A much larger clone differs by one base, so this may be a read error. This sequence joins TRBV19 and TRBJ2-3; D gene ambiguous. The CDR3 extends over 15 amino acids. CDR1 is LNHDA and CDR2 is SQIVND in the germline V gene (reference sequence). The chain's CDR3 is CSSKVGDFSTDTQYF. For the CDR3, the DNA is TGTTCCAGTAAGGTCGGAGATTTTAGCACAGATACGCAGTATTTT.

In this sample, this clone turned up once. The chain is built from TRBV20-1 and TRBJ2-1; D possibly corresponds to TRBD2 (5 bases). This CDR3 has 14 amino acids. V was shortened by 4 bases and J by 0 bases, with 10 bases between the two germline ends. Germline lookup yields CDR1 DFQATT and CDR2 SNEGSKA (reference sequence). CDR3 protein: CSAKDFSSYNEQFF. The CDR3 DNA reads TGCAGTGCTAAGGACTTTAGCTCCTACAATGAGCAGTTCTTC.

The chain couples TRBV27 to TRBJ2-3; 7 bases line up with TRBD2. Germline V gives CDR1 MNHEY, CDR2 SMNVEV (reference sequence). J lost 2 bases, V lost 6 bases, and 20 bases had no gene match. The CDR3 spans 19 residues. The CDR3, as DNA: TGTGCCAGCAGCCCGCTGGGGGGGTTCACTCCAGCCTCCACAGATACGCAGTATTTT. Amino acids: CASSPLGGFTPASTDTQYF.

In its sample, this clone ranks as medium-sized. The chain combines TRBV4-1 with TRBJ1-1; D unclear. In germline, CDR1 is MGHRA, CDR2 YSYEKL. The CDR3 consists of 12 residues. The V end was cut by 4 bases, the J end by 8 bases, with 11 bases between. CDR3 region: CASSRPGSEAFF. The CDR3 DNA follows: TGCGCCAGCAGCCGACCGGGCTCCGAAGCTTTCTTT.

This clone was found a few times. This chain uses TRBV12-3 or TRBV12-4 with TRBJ2-1, with TRBD2 matching over 8 bases. CDR3 size: 15 residues. V lost 1 base and J lost 3; bases outside the gene matches: 2. This CDR3 reads CASSLGTSYYNEQFF. CDR3 bases: TGTGCCAGCAGTTTAGGGACTAGCTACTACAATGAGCAGTTCTTC.

This clone is deemed medium-sized. The chain recombines TRBV27 with TRBJ1-2; D unclear. V lost 6 bases and J 2 bases, leaving 7 bases between the germline ends. The CDR3 covers 12 residues. In germline, CDR1 is MNHEY, CDR2 SMNVEV (reference sequence). CDR3 DNA: TGTGCCAGCAGGACGGGGAACTATGGCTACACCTTC. The encoded protein is CASRTGNYGYTF.

This chain joins TRBV7-2 and TRBJ2-7; 7 nucleotides match TRBD2. The germline V gene has CDR1 SGHTA and CDR2 FQGNSA. This CDR3 has 15 residues. V dropped 6 bases and J dropped 2; count of bases not matched to a gene: 10. For the CDR3, the DNA is TGTGCCAGCAGTCCCCGGGGCGGGAGTACCTACGAGCAGTACTTC. It is translated as CASSPRGGSTYEQYF.

The J gene is TRBJ2-7, the V gene TRBV20-1; 8 bases fit TRBD2. CDR3 length: 17 residues. V dropped 6 bases and J dropped 1; count of bases not matched to a gene: 17. Germline CDR1 DFQATT, CDR2 SNEGSKA (reference sequence). CDR3 sequence: CSATGRASGRVSYEQYF. The CDR3 DNA follows: TGCAGTGCAACCGGGAGGGCTAGCGGGCGGGTTTCCTACGAGCAGTACTTC.

This clone was seen more than once but under ten times. The chain links TRBV20-1 to TRBJ1-4, with a tentative D call TRBD1 (6 bases). V lost 2 bases to trimming and J lost 3 bases, with 16 bases between them. Germline lookup yields CDR1 DFQATT and CDR2 SNEGSKA (reference sequence). CDR3 length: 16 residues. CDR3 coding DNA: TGCAGTGCTAGAAATTTCCTCAGGGGACCTAATGAAAAACTGTTTTTT. It codes for CSARNFLRGPNEKLFF.

This clone was seen just once. The genes are TRBV5-1 and TRBJ1-2; D gene unclear. Trimming shortened V by 0 bases and J by 8 bases, and 8 bases separated the two germline ends. Per the germline V gene, CDR1 is SGHRS and CDR2 is YFSETQ. There are 12 residues in the CDR3. CDR3 nucleotides: TGCGCCAGCAGCTTGGATGGTAAGGGCTACACCTTC. Amino acid sequence: CASSLDGKGYTF.

This clone was seen more than once but under ten times. This sequence joins TRBV19 and TRBJ1-5; no clear D. The CDR3 covers 14 residues. Trimming left V 5 bases short and J 7 bases short, with 15 bases between. The germline CDR1 and CDR2 sequences are LNHDA and SQIVND (reference sequence). The CDR3 DNA is TGTGCCAGTAGTCCCTCCCCGGGAGCACAGCCCCAGCATTTT. Encoded protein: CASSPSPGAQPQHF.

The chain links TRBV7-3 to TRBJ2-3, with D uncertain. Germline CDR1 reads SGHTA; CDR2 reads FQGTGA. CDR3 length: 13 amino acids. Trimming removed 2 bases from V and 4 bases from J, with 7 bases in between. CDR3 sequence reads: CASSLGRADTQYF. The CDR3 DNA follows: TGTGCCAGCAGCTTAGGACGGGCAGATACGCAGTATTTT.

This clone has at least ten counts. At one end, the junction sequence differs from germline, possibly due to a read error. The V call is TRBV6-1, the J call TRBJ1-5; 9 positions match TRBD1. Germline assignment: CDR1 MNHNS and CDR2 SASEGT. CDR3 length: 13 residues. In nucleotides, the CDR3 is TGTGCCAGCAGACAGGGGGCGAGCCAGCCCCGGCATTTT. Amino acids: CASRQGASQPRHF.

The genes are TRBV4-3 and TRBJ2-7, with D perhaps matching TRBD1 (6 bases). The CDR3 length is 13 residues. Germline CDR1 and CDR2: LGHNA and YSLEER. Trimming shortened V by 4 bases and J by 3 bases, and 10 bases separated the two germline ends. The CDR3 DNA sequence: TGCGCCAGCAGCCCGGACAGATACTACGAGCAGTACTTC. This sequence encodes CASSPDRYYEQYF.

This clone is medium-sized. The chain carries TRBV7-2 and TRBJ2-3; TRBD2 matches at 10 bases. CDR1 and CDR2 from the germline V gene are SGHTA and FQGNSA. The CDR3 loop spans 16 amino acids. V shed 0 bases and J 2 bases; nucleotides not matched to a gene: 2. CDR3 protein: CASSLALAGATDTQYF. CDR3 nucleotide sequence: TGTGCCAGCAGCTTAGCGCTAGCGGGAGCCACAGATACGCAGTATTTT.

The chain employs TRBV20-1 and TRBJ1-4; no clear D. CDR1 and CDR2 from the germline V gene are DFQATT and SNEGSKA (reference sequence). CDR3 size: 15 residues. Trimming shortened V by 0 bases and J by 4 bases, and 12 bases separated the two germline ends. The CDR3: CSARDGPGFNEKLFF. CDR3 in DNA: TGCAGTGCTAGAGATGGACCGGGGTTTAATGAAAAACTGTTTTTT.

For this clone: This is likely a read error, given that the CDR3 carries no conserved phenylalanine or tryptophan at its end. The chain employs TRBV6-1 and TRBJ1-2; TRBD1 agrees at 8 bases. Germline lookup yields CDR1 MNHNS and CDR2 SASEGT. The CDR3 length is 14 residues. Here the CDR3 DNA reads TGTCCCAGCAGTGAAGACGGGACAGGCTATGGCTACACCTTA. Its translation is CPSSEDGTGYGYTL.

This clone ranks as large. The genes are TRBV4-3 and TRBJ1-4, with TRBD1 as a possible D gene (5 bases). Germline-derived CDR1 and CDR2 are LGHNA and YSLEER. Trimming left V 0 bases short and J 8 bases short, with 16 bases between. The CDR3 consists of 16 residues. The CDR3 here is CASSQDRGGVDEKLFF. The CDR3 bases are TGCGCCAGCAGCCAAGATCGGGGGGGGGTTGACGAAAAACTGTTTTTT.

This clone was counted ten times or more. V is TRBV7-6 and J is TRBJ2-7; 8 positions match TRBD1. The CDR3 has 17 amino acids. The germline V gene has CDR1 SGHVS and CDR2 FNYEAQ. Trimming took 1 base from V and 5 from J; bases not matched to a gene: 13. DNA of the CDR3: TGTGCCAGCAGCTTAGGAGGATACGGGGACAGGATCAACGAGCAGTACTTC. Translated: CASSLGGYGDRINEQYF.

This clone was detected only a few times. The chain combines TRBV6-1 with TRBJ1-3; D is perhaps TRBD1 (6 bases). The CDR3 runs 14 residues. The V and J ends lost 8 bases and 4 bases respectively, with 15 bases between them. The V gene's germline CDR1 is MNHNS and CDR2 SASEGT. In nucleotides, the CDR3 is TGTGCCAGCGAGTGGGGGCTACCGGGAAACACCATATATTTT. It translates to CASEWGLPGNTIYF.

The chain recombines TRBV20-1 with TRBJ1-2, with TRBD1 matching 9 bases. V shed 5 bases, J shed 2 bases, and the junction held 6 bases outside the gene matches. This CDR3 is built from 14 residues. The germline V gene encodes CDR1 DFQATT and CDR2 SNEGSKA (reference sequence). In DNA form, the CDR3 reads TGCAGTGCTTGGGACAGGGTGAACAACTATGGCTACACCTTC. This sequence encodes CSAWDRVNNYGYTF.

The CDR3 loop reads CSALKTRMNTEAFF. CDR3 coding DNA: TGCAGTGCTCTTAAGACAAGGATGAACACTGAAGCTTTCTTT. The chain combines TRBV20-1 with TRBJ1-1, with D unclear. Trimming shortened V by 5 bases and J by 0 bases, and 13 bases separated the two germline ends. The CDR3 loop spans 14 amino acids. Germline V gene sequence: CDR1 DFQATT, CDR2 SNEGSKA (reference sequence).

In its sample, this clone ranks as medium-sized (0.01 to 0.1%). The V call is TRBV12-3 or TRBV12-4, the J call TRBJ1-1, with D perhaps TRBD1 (5 bases). The V gene lost 5 bases and the J gene lost 1 base, with 17 bases spanning the gap. The CDR3 has 16 residues. Here the CDR3 reads CASSPIGGTWNTEAFF. The CDR3 DNA is TGTGCCAGCAGTCCCATAGGAGGGACTTGGAACACTGAAGCTTTCTTT.